A single sample is the source of the 19 T cell receptor beta chains below, sequenced in a study of shared clonotypes between healthy human individuals. The protocol was immunoSEQ multiplex PCR, while the TCRdb copy is restricted to in-frame clones and leaves out a portion. The sample includes 950,000 to 1,100,000 clones, about 77% of them seen just once. Sequencing input: memory CD4+ T cells sorted from blood. This sample's subset: CD45RA-negative fraction. The receptors shown here come from a man in his late teens or twenties in good health.

The chain combines TRBV5-8 with TRBJ2-5; D unclear. Germline V gene lookup returns CDR1 SGHTS and CDR2 YDEGEE. The CDR3 loop spans 14 amino acids. The V end was cut by 4 bases, the J end by 7 bases, with 17 bases between. The CDR3 region is CASSGSWHVGTQYF. The CDR3 coding sequence is TGTGCCAGCAGCGGGTCGTGGCATGTTGGGACCCAGTACTTC.

The chain combines TRBV7-2 with TRBJ2-1; D uncertain. V was trimmed by 1 base and J by 4 bases, leaving 8 bases between them. This CDR3 is built from 14 residues. Germline values: CDR1 SGHTA, CDR2 FQGNSA. The CDR3 bases are TGTGCCAGCAGCTTAGATTTGGTATACAATGAGCAGTTCTTC. This gives the protein CASSLDLVYNEQFF.

The rearrangement links TRBV2 to TRBJ2-2; the match to TRBD1 covers 10 bases. CDR3 length: 15 amino acids. Per germline, CDR1 SNHLY and CDR2 FYNNEI. V lost 4 bases to trimming and J lost 7 bases; unmatched junction nucleotides: 6. Here the CDR3 DNA reads TGTGCCAGCAGTGGACAGGGGGCGGATTACGGGGAGCTGTTTTTT. Protein product: CASSGQGADYGELFF.

V usage is TRBV10-3 and J usage is TRBJ2-1; 7 bases map to TRBD1. CDR1 is ENHRY, CDR2 SYGVKD, per germline. Trimming removed 2 bases from V and 9 bases from J; junction bases left unmatched: 13. The CDR3 covers 16 residues. CDR3 protein: CAISEGRGWAQVEQFF. In DNA, the CDR3 is TGTGCCATCAGTGAGGGCAGGGGGTGGGCACAAGTTGAGCAGTTCTTC.

The genes are TRBV2 and TRBJ2-1; 7 nucleotides agree with TRBD2. The CDR3 is 15 residues long. Germline CDR1 and CDR2: SNHLY and FYNNEI. The J segment lost 5 bases and the V segment lost 8 bases, leaving 12 bases of the junction unmatched. The DNA for the CDR3 is TGTGCCAGCTCCAAAGCCGGGACTACCCACAATGAGCAGTTCTTC. Translating gives CASSKAGTTHNEQFF.

This clone was counted a single time. The rearrangement links TRBV9 to TRBJ2-7; D unclear. V shed 2 bases and J shed 0 bases, with 12 bases lying between them. Germline CDR1 SGDLS, CDR2 YYNGEE. This CDR3 has 15 amino acids. The CDR3 reads CASSVNPGPSYEQYF. CDR3 bases: TGTGCCAGCAGCGTCAACCCCGGCCCCTCCTACGAGCAGTACTTC.

This sequence joins TRBV5-1 and TRBJ1-5, with a weak D call TRBD1 (5 bases). V was clipped by 4 bases and J by 0 bases, with 29 bases between them. The CDR3 covers 21 residues. CDR1 and CDR2 from the germline V gene are SGHRS and YFSETQ. This CDR3 reads CASSLISRRWRGIYSNQPQHF. The CDR3 coding sequence is TGCGCCAGCAGCCTAATCTCGCGTAGATGGCGGGGGATCTATAGCAATCAGCCCCAGCATTTT.

The V call is TRBV5-6, the J call TRBJ1-3; unclear D gene. Trimming removed 4 bases from V and 0 bases from J, with 17 bases in between. CDR1 SGHDT and CDR2 YYEEEE come from the germline V gene. The CDR3 is 17 residues long. The CDR3, as DNA: TGTGCCAGCAGCCTCCTCCAGGAGAACTTCTCTGGAAACACCATATATTTT. Translating gives CASSLLQENFSGNTIYF.

The V and J genes are TRBV7-3 and TRBJ2-2, with TRBD1 matching over 8 bases. Germline CDR1 and CDR2: SGHTA and FQGTGA. V trimming: 4 bases; J trimming: 7 bases; junction bases outside the gene matches: 8. This CDR3 spans 15 amino acids. CDR3 coding DNA: TGTGCCAGCAGCTCAGGTGCAGGGGGCCTCGGGGAGCTGTTTTTT. This sequence encodes CASSSGAGGLGELFF.

V usage is TRBV7-2 and J usage is TRBJ2-3; D is undetermined. CDR3 size: 14 residues. Germline V gene sequence: CDR1 SGHTA, CDR2 FQGNSA. Deletions cut 2 bases from V and 3 bases from J, with 9 bases between. The CDR3: CASSLFEVTDTQYF. The CDR3 DNA sequence: TGTGCCAGCAGCTTATTCGAGGTGACAGATACGCAGTATTTT.

This chain joins TRBV11-2 and TRBJ2-1, with 11 bases matching TRBD2. V lost 2 bases, J lost 10 bases, and 7 bases stayed unmatched. Germline loops: CDR1 SGHAT, CDR2 FQNNGV. The CDR3 covers 15 residues. The CDR3: CASSLSGLAEREQFF. As DNA, the CDR3 is TGTGCCAGCAGCTTATCGGGACTAGCGGAACGGGAGCAGTTCTTC.

This sequence joins TRBV7-2 and TRBJ1-2; possibly TRBD1 for D (5 bases). Germline lookup yields CDR1 SGHTA and CDR2 FQGNSA. The CDR3 loop spans 16 amino acids. V lost 2 bases and J lost 1, with 14 bases in between. DNA for the CDR3: TGTGCCAGCAGCTTAAACCAGGGTGGCCTTAACTATGGCTACACCTTC. As protein: CASSLNQGGLNYGYTF.

This clone has more than one count but fewer than ten. The chain joins TRBV29-1 to TRBJ2-3; 8 positions match TRBD2. CDR1 SQVTM and CDR2 ANQGSEA come from the germline V gene. This CDR3 is built from 15 residues. Losses at the gene ends were 8 bases for V and 5 bases for J; bases not matched to a gene: 15. The CDR3 loop is CSTSGGATGGDTQYF. In DNA form, the CDR3 reads TGCAGCACCTCCGGGGGGGCTACGGGAGGAGATACGCAGTATTTT.

The genes are TRBV30 and TRBJ2-2; D is perhaps TRBD1 or TRBD2 (7 bases each). The germline V and J ends were trimmed by 2 bases and 2 bases, with 12 bases remaining between them. The CDR3 consists of 15 residues. Germline loops: CDR1 GTSNPN, CDR2 SVGIG (reference sequence). CDR3 in amino acids: CAWSREGANTGELFF. The CDR3 bases are TGTGCCTGGAGTAGGGAGGGGGCAAACACCGGGGAGCTGTTTTTT.

J is TRBJ2-1 and V is TRBV7-2, with 14 bases that match TRBD2. The CDR3 sequence is 16 residues long. V was clipped by 5 bases and J by 4 bases; unmatched bases: 4. Germline CDR1 and CDR2: SGHTA and FQGNSA. The CDR3 spells CASSTRLAGGYNEQFF. The CDR3 DNA reads TGTGCCAGCAGCACTAGACTAGCGGGAGGGTACAATGAGCAGTTCTTC.

The rearrangement uses TRBV10-3 and TRBJ1-6, with TRBD1 matching 9 bases. V lost 0 bases to trimming and J lost 13 bases; unmatched junction nucleotides: 13. This CDR3 contains 17 residues. Germline CDR1 and CDR2: ENHRY and SYGVKD. CDR3 in DNA: TGTGCCATCAGTGAGTCGAGACCGGGACAGGGATTCGCGCCCCTCCACTTT. Protein sequence: CAISESRPGQGFAPLHF.

This chain uses TRBV5-4 with TRBJ2-6; 13 bases are shared with TRBD2. Germline V gives CDR1 SGHNT, CDR2 YYREEE (reference sequence). The CDR3 sequence is 18 residues long. V shed 5 bases and J 0 bases; nucleotides not matched to a gene: 5. CDR3 loop: CASRPGLAGNSGANVLTF. The CDR3 DNA reads as TGTGCCAGCAGACCGGGACTAGCGGGGAACTCTGGGGCCAACGTCCTGACTTTC.

A word on this clone: Being one base from a much bigger clone, this may be a read error. V usage is TRBV11-1 and J usage is TRBJ2-5; a possible D gene is TRBD1 (5 bases). Gene TRBJ2-7 matches the end of the DNA better, so the J call may be wrong. There are 11 residues in the CDR3. Germline V CDR1 and CDR2: SGHAT, FQDESV (reference sequence). As DNA, the CDR3 is TGTGCCAGCAGCACAGGCTACGAGCAGTACTTC. This sequence encodes CASSTGYEQYF.

The sample holds one count of this clone. The CDR3 sequence is CASSLRAGRPLHF. The CDR3 DNA reads as TGTGCCAGCAGCTTAAGGGCAGGGAGACCCCTCCACTTT. V is TRBV7-3 and J is TRBJ1-6; a weak D match, TRBD1 (5 bases). There are 13 residues in the CDR3. V was pared by 1 base and J by 12 bases, with 10 bases between. The germline CDR1 and CDR2 sequences are SGHTA and FQGTGA.